The clone carrying this T cell receptor (beta chain) was picked up many times. The V end was cut by 1 base, the J end by 2 bases, with 5 bases between. The CDR3 extends over 13 amino acids. CDR1 is SGHTA and CDR2 is FQGTGA in the germline V gene. The authors amplified TCR beta CDR3 regions, and they did so from RNA transcripts for repertoire sequencing. The authors performed first-round RT-PCR with HTBI primers and then a second-round multiplex PCR. TCRdb recomputed calls from the multiplex PCR reads with MiXCR, one row per CDR3 protein. The data show 400,000 to 450,000 distinct CDR3 sequences, roughly 21% seen once. This specimen belongs to a study of Graves' ophthalmopathy and Graves' hyperthyroidism.

The J gene is TRBJ2-5, the V gene TRBV7-3, with D unclear. Sequenced sample: peripheral blood. The source of this sequence is a woman between 18 and 30 years old with stable Graves' hyperthyroidism. The CDR3 here is CASSLKVQETQYF. The CDR3 DNA is TGTGCCAGCAGCTTAAAAGTTCAAGAGACCCAGTACTTC.